This TCR beta chain was observed in a study of blood T cells in healthy people across ages. Notes on the study in general: Among long-lived donors, naive CD4+ cells were more numerous and diversity higher than in aged donors.

Next came a second PCR, run for about 7 to 12 cycles, which used a sample-barcoded 5' primer along with a J-beta primer mix. Samples each returned at least 3 million CDR3-containing paired-end reads. One entry per CDR3 protein results from TCRdb running MiXCR on the 5' RACE reads. The sample consists of hundreds of thousands of distinct CDR3 sequences, around 48% of them appearing once. This CDR3 is built from 12 residues. Germline values: CDR1 DFQATT, CDR2 SNEGSKA (reference sequence). The V end lost 5 bases, the J end lost 2 bases, and 9 bases lay between the germline ends. This clonotype was observed a few times. Its antigen is not identified.

The source is a man aged 30 to 39 in good health. Sample: blood. The chain joins TRBV20-1 to TRBJ1-2; D possibly corresponds to TRBD1 (5 bases). The CDR3 loop reads CSAPDINYGYTF. The CDR3 nucleotides read TGCAGTGCTCCGGACATCAACTATGGCTACACCTTC.